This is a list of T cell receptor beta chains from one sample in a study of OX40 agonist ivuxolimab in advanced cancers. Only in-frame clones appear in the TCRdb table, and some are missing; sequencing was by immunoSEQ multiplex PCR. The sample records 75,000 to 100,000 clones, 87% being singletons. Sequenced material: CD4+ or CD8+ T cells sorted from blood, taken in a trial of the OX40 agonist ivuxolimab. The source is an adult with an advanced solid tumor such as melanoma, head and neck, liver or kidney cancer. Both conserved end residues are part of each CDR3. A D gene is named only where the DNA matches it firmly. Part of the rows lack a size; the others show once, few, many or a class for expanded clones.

DNA: TGTGCCAGTAGCCCCTCACAGGGGAAAGGCTACACCTTC
CDR3: CASSPSQGKGYTF
D: TRBD1
size: NA
length: 13
J: TRBJ1-2
V: TRBV19

DNA: TGCGCCAGCAGGCAAGCGGGGGTGAACACCGGGGAGCTGTTTTTT
CDR3: CASRQAGVNTGELFF
D: TRBD2
size: once
length: 15
J: TRBJ2-2
V: TRBV5-1

DNA: TGTGCCAGCAGCCTTGACCGAGAGCGACCCCTCCACTTT
CDR3: CASSLDRERPLHF
D: NA
size: NA
length: 13
J: TRBJ1-6
V: TRBV5-4

DNA: TGTGCCAGCAGCCAAGTTGGACTAGCGGACTCCTACAATGAGCAGTTCTTC
CDR3: CASSQVGLADSYNEQFF
D: TRBD2
size: NA
length: 17
J: TRBJ2-1
V: TRBV14

DNA: TGTGCCAGCAGCCCCCCTGGAAACACCATATATTTT
CDR3: CASSPPGNTIYF
D: NA
size: NA
length: 12
J: TRBJ1-3
V: TRBV7-2

DNA: TGTGCCAGCAGTCCCCTCTCGACAGCTAACTATGGCTACACCTTC
CDR3: CASSPLSTANYGYTF
D: NA
size: NA
length: 15
J: TRBJ1-2
V: TRBV27

DNA: TGTGCCGGCCGGGACCAAGCGAACACCGGGGAGCTGTTTTTT
CDR3: CAGRDQANTGELFF
D: NA
size: NA
length: 14
J: TRBJ2-2
V: TRBV19

DNA: TGCGCCAGCAGTTCGGGGGAAAAACTGTTTTTT
CDR3: CASSSGEKLFF
D: NA
size: NA
length: 11
J: TRBJ1-4
V: TRBV5-1

DNA: TGTGCCAGCAGCTCCCAGGTTTGGGGGAAATCCTACGAGCAGTACTTC
CDR3: CASSSQVWGKSYEQYF
D: NA
size: NA
length: 16
J: TRBJ2-7
V: TRBV7-9

DNA: TGTGCCAGCTCACCCGTTGGACAGGGAACAGATACGCAGTATTTT
CDR3: CASSPVGQGTDTQYF
D: TRBD1
size: NA
length: 15
J: TRBJ2-3
V: TRBV18

DNA: TGTGCCAGCAGAGATATCTACGAGCAGTACTTC
CDR3: CASRDIYEQYF
D: NA
size: NA
length: 11
J: TRBJ2-7
V: TRBV2

DNA: TGCGCCAGCAGCCAAGCACACCGGAACTTTAAGTGGTATTATCTTGAGGATGAGCAGTTCTTC
CDR3: CASSQAHRNFKWYYLEDEQFF
D: NA
size: NA
length: 21
J: TRBJ2-1
V: TRBV4-1

DNA: TGTGCCAGCATCTCCGATCGCGGGGTGAACACTGAAGCTTTCTTT
CDR3: CASISDRGVNTEAFF
D: NA
size: NA
length: 15
J: TRBJ1-1
V: TRBV2

DNA: TGTGCCAGCAGCTTGGCCGGACAGGGCGACTATGGCTACACCTTC
CDR3: CASSLAGQGDYGYTF
D: TRBD1
size: once
length: 15
J: TRBJ1-2
V: TRBV4-2

DNA: TGTGCCAGCAGGGGGCAGATCACAGATACGCAGTATTTT
CDR3: CASRGQITDTQYF
D: NA
size: NA
length: 13
J: TRBJ2-3
V: TRBV25-1

DNA: TGTGCCAGCAGCTTAGGGGGTGACTATGGCTACACCTTC
CDR3: CASSLGGDYGYTF
D: NA
size: few
length: 13
J: TRBJ1-2
V: TRBV7-2

DNA: TGTGCCAGCAGCGTAGGCTCACAGGGCGCTAACTATGGCTACACCTTC
CDR3: CASSVGSQGANYGYTF
D: NA
size: NA
length: 16
J: TRBJ1-2
V: TRBV9

DNA: TGTGCCAGCAGACATATAACAGGGAAAAGGTACACTGAAGCTTTCTTT
CDR3: CASRHITGKRYTEAFF
D: NA
size: NA
length: 16
J: TRBJ1-1
V: TRBV7-2

DNA: TGTGCCAGCAGCTTCGGAAATCAGCCCCAGCATTTT
CDR3: CASSFGNQPQHF
D: NA
size: NA
length: 12
J: TRBJ1-5
V: TRBV7-9

DNA: TGTGCCAGCTCACCAGACAGTAACTATGGCTACACCTTC
CDR3: CASSPDSNYGYTF
D: NA
size: NA
length: 13
J: TRBJ1-2
V: TRBV18

DNA: TGTGCCAGCAGCCGAGACAGGCGGGGGAACACTGAAGCTTTCTTT
CDR3: CASSRDRRGNTEAFF
D: NA
size: NA
length: 15
J: TRBJ1-1
V: TRBV14

DNA: TGTGCCAGCAGCCCCGGCGTAACTTTTGACAGGGAGGCTTTCTTT
CDR3: CASSPGVTFDREAFF
D: TRBD1
size: NA
length: 15
J: TRBJ1-1
V: TRBV11-2

DNA: TGTGCCAGCAGCTTGGGGCAGTCCCAAGAGACCCAGTACTTC
CDR3: CASSLGQSQETQYF
D: NA
size: few
length: 14
J: TRBJ2-5
V: TRBV5-4

DNA: TGTGCCAGCAGCGAGGGACCGAATTCACCCCTCCACTTT
CDR3: CASSEGPNSPLHF
D: NA
size: few
length: 13
J: TRBJ1-6
V: TRBV7-2

DNA: TGTGCCAGCTCACCAGGACAGTGGGGCTACGAGCAGTACTTC
CDR3: CASSPGQWGYEQYF
D: NA
size: NA
length: 14
J: TRBJ2-7
V: TRBV18

DNA: TGTGCCTGGACCTGGTCCGGCAATAATCAGCCCCAGCATTTT
CDR3: CAWTWSGNNQPQHF
D: NA
size: NA
length: 14
J: TRBJ1-5
V: TRBV30

DNA: TGTGCCTGGAGTGTTCGGGGGAATGGTGGTCAGCCCCAGCATTTT
CDR3: CAWSVRGNGGQPQHF
D: NA
size: NA
length: 15
J: TRBJ1-5
V: TRBV30

DNA: TGCGCCAGCAGCTTGAGTAGCGGGAGTTATGAGACCCAGTACTTC
CDR3: CASSLSSGSYETQYF
D: TRBD2
size: NA
length: 15
J: TRBJ2-5
V: TRBV5-1